Listed below are T cell receptor beta chains from one sample, sequenced in a study of blood T cell repertoires in COVID-19. Method: immunoSEQ multiplex PCR; TCRdb's copy keeps in-frame clones and lacks some. This table holds about 110,000 clones, around 86% found once. Sequenced input: peripheral blood. All receptors derive from a man aged 35 to 55 with acute or convalescent COVID-19. Both conserved end residues are part of each CDR3. Fields, in order: J gene, V gene, clone size, D gene, CDR3 DNA, CDR3 protein. The D gene is left open where the match is weak. Clone size, where shown, is once, few, many, or a class for clones that have expanded.

>TRBJ2-3|TRBV30|-|-
TGTGCCTGGAGGTACTCCCCCGATACGCAGTATTTT
CAWRYSPDTQYF
>TRBJ2-3|TRBV11-2|-|-
TGTGCCAGCAGCTTCAGCGGGTCGAGCACAGATACGCAGTATTTT
CASSFSGSSTDTQYF
>TRBJ1-2|TRBV14|-|-
TGTGCCAGCAGCCCGACAGTCAACTATGGCTACACCTTC
CASSPTVNYGYTF
>TRBJ2-3|TRBV4-1|-|TRBD2
TGCGCCAGCAGCCAAGAGGGACTAGCTGGAGATACGCAGTATTTT
CASSQEGLAGDTQYF
>TRBJ2-3|TRBV7-2|few|-
TGTGCCAGCAGCGGGGGGGCCGGGGGACCCCGGGGGGCCACAGATACGCAGTATTTT
CASSGGAGGPRGATDTQYF
>TRBJ1-6|TRBV10-3|few|TRBD1
TGTGCCATCAGTGCCCGGACAGGATCATATAATTCACCCCTCCACTTT
CAISARTGSYNSPLHF
>TRBJ1-6|TRBV3-1/TRBV3-2|-|-
TGTGCCAGCAGCCAATCTTCCCCTTGGGAGGGTGGAGGTTCACCCCTCCACTTT
CASSQSSPWEGGGSPLHF
>TRBJ2-5|TRBV7-6|-|TRBD2
TGTGCCAGCAGCTTAGGACTAGCGGAAGAGACCCAGTACTTC
CASSLGLAEETQYF
>TRBJ1-2|TRBV12-5|-|-
TGTGCTAGTGGTCCTAGGGCTCAGACAGGCGGCTATGGCTACACCTTC
CASGPRAQTGGYGYTF
>TRBJ1-2|TRBV5-1|-|TRBD1
TGCGCCAGCAGCAAAACGACAGGGGCCACTTCCTATGGCTACACCTTC
CASSKTTGATSYGYTF
>TRBJ1-1|TRBV3-1/TRBV3-2|-|-
TGTGCCAGCAGCCATGAACCTATGAACACTGAAGCTTTCTTT
CASSHEPMNTEAFF
>TRBJ2-7|TRBV5-4|-|-
TGTGCCAGCAGTCCCACAGGGAGCTCCTACGAGCAGTACTTC
CASSPTGSSYEQYF
>TRBJ2-7|TRBV3-1/TRBV3-2|-|-
TGTGCCAGCAGCTACCTCCAGGGCGAGCAGTACTTC
CASSYLQGEQYF
>TRBJ2-5|TRBV27|-|-
TGTGCCAGCAGTTTATCCCCCACAGAATTCCAAGAGACCCAGTACTTC
CASSLSPTEFQETQYF
>TRBJ2-7|TRBV12-3/TRBV12-4|-|-
TGTGCCAGCAGTTTATTTAGCTCCTACGAGCAGTACTTC
CASSLFSSYEQYF
>TRBJ1-4|TRBV19|-|TRBD1
TGTGCCAGTAGTATAGTGACAGGGCGAGGTGAAAAACTGTTTTTT
CASSIVTGRGEKLFF
>TRBJ2-5|TRBV11-2|-|TRBD2
TGTGCCAGCAGCTTAGTTTGGGGACTAGCGAGCGGTCAAGAGACCCAGTACTTC
CASSLVWGLASGQETQYF
>TRBJ1-5|TRBV6-5|-|TRBD1
TGTGCCAGCAACCGGGACAGGGTAAGCAATCAGCCCCAGCATTTT
CASNRDRVSNQPQHF
>TRBJ2-1|TRBV27|-|TRBD1
TGTGCCAGCATTAAAGGGACAGGCCCAAACAATGAGCAGTTCTTC
CASIKGTGPNNEQFF
>TRBJ1-2|TRBV18|-|-
TGTGCCAGCTCACCACTACAGGGAGATGGCTACACCTTC
CASSPLQGDGYTF
>TRBJ2-5|TRBV5-1|-|-
TGCGCCAGCAGCAGCTCGGACGGCCCGGGGGAGACCCAGTACTTC
CASSSSDGPGETQYF
>TRBJ2-3|TRBV5-1|-|-
TGCGCCAGCAGCCCGCGGGACGGAACAGATACGCAGTATTTT
CASSPRDGTDTQYF
>TRBJ1-2|TRBV19|few|-
TGTGCCAGTAGGCAAACAGGGATCTATGGCTACACCTTC
CASRQTGIYGYTF
>TRBJ1-2|TRBV6-2/TRBV6-3|-|-
TGTGCCAGCAGCCACGACACTTATGGCTACACCTTC
CASSHDTYGYTF
>TRBJ1-1|TRBV9|-|TRBD1
TGTGCCAGCAGCAACTTCCCGACAGGGGGAACTGAAGCTTTCTTT
CASSNFPTGGTEAFF
>TRBJ2-3|TRBV27|-|-
TGTGCCAGCAGTTTACGGGGGAGCACAGATACGCAGTATTTT
CASSLRGSTDTQYF
>TRBJ1-5|TRBV2|once|-
TGTGCCAGCAGTGCCGACAGTAGCAATCAGCCCCAGCATTTT
CASSADSSNQPQHF
>TRBJ1-1|TRBV7-9|-|TRBD1
TGTGCCAGCAGCCCGGGACAGGGGGGCGGTGAAGCTTTCTTT
CASSPGQGGGEAFF